This T cell receptor (beta chain) derives from a study of T cell repertoires in cytomegalovirus infection. Study overall: Recently identified HLA-C-restricted CMV epitopes were used, and well-studied HLA-B-restricted CMV epitopes were used as well. An indication of both CMV infection and matching HLA type came from public TCR beta signatures. General study findings and limits: Within the response measured ex vivo, HLA-C-restricted CMV-specific TCR beta clonotypes were dominant. Summed frequency of shared TCR beta families picked out CMV carriers who also had the relevant HLA.

This clonotype was recorded a few times. What it binds is unknown. Germline V gene lookup returns CDR1 LGHNA and CDR2 YNFKEQ. V was shortened by 0 bases and J by 2 bases, with 11 bases between the two germline ends. This CDR3 has 15 residues. TCRdb reprocessed the reads via MiXCR and lists one record per CDR3 protein. The table lists about 360,000 distinct CDR3 sequences, just under 35% of them singletons. V and J are TRBV4-2 and TRBJ2-7; perhaps TRBD2 as D (5 bases). This TCR was sampled from a human donor in good health (CMV status not recorded). Some clones in this sample may be carry-over from other donors' samples. The sample here was cultured PBMCs, taken from culture after CMV antigen stimulation. The CDR3 loop is CASSQERDYTYEQYF. CDR3 in DNA: TGTGCCAGCAGCCAAGAAAGAGACTATACCTACGAGCAGTACTTC.